Listed here are 11 T cell receptor beta chains from one sample, sequenced in a study of blood T cell repertoires in COVID-19. Clones were read by immunoSEQ multiplex PCR, and TCRdb kept only the in-frame ones, dropping some. The sample records some 200,000 clones, more than 80% being singletons. Sequences were obtained from PBMCs or T cells enriched from blood (not recorded which). These receptors were obtained from a woman aged 40-49 years with acute COVID-19.

About this clone: A much larger clone sits a single nucleotide away, making a read error possible. J is TRBJ1-1 and V is TRBV12-3 or TRBV12-4; D gene unclear. Trimming left V 5 bases short and J 5 bases short, with 6 bases between. The CDR3 has 11 residues. The CDR3 DNA follows: TGTGCCAGCAGTGTCGGTACTGAAGCTTTCTTT. Translated: CASSVGTEAFF.

As for this clone: An end of the junction does not agree with germline; a read error may underlie this. This chain uses TRBV4-2 with TRBJ1-2; 8 bases match TRBD1. The germline gives CDR1 LGHNA, CDR2 YNFKEQ. The CDR3 covers 14 residues. The CDR3 region has the DNA TGTGCCAGCAGTCAAGGGACAGGCGACTATGGCTACACCTTC. As protein: CASSQGTGDYGYTF.

This chain's CDR3 is CASSEHRGERGYTF. The CDR3 nucleotides read TGTGCCAGCAGTGAACATAGGGGTGAACGGGGCTACACCTTC. The chain has TRBV2 and TRBJ1-2; tentative D call: TRBD1 (5 bases). The V end lost 2 bases, the J end lost 8 bases, and 15 bases lay between the germline ends. Germline V gene data show CDR1 as SNHLY and CDR2 as FYNNEI. The CDR3 extends over 14 amino acids.

The chain employs TRBV27 and TRBJ1-5, with 8 positions matching TRBD1. Looked up from germline, CDR1 is MNHEY and CDR2 is SMNVEV (reference sequence). The CDR3 sequence is 17 residues long. V lost 3 bases and J lost 6; bases outside the gene matches: 13. CDR3 DNA sequence: TGTGCCAGCAGTTTGGGGGGAACAGGGGGTTTGGGTCAGCCCCAGCATTTT. This codes for CASSLGGTGGLGQPQHF.

The chain carries TRBV6-5 and TRBJ1-2; D might be TRBD1 (6 bases). Germline V gives CDR1 MNHEY, CDR2 SVGAGI. The CDR3 runs to 13 residues. Deletions cut 5 bases from V and 6 bases from J, with 13 bases between. The CDR3: CASSPQGSDGYTF. Here the CDR3 DNA reads TGTGCCAGCAGTCCACAGGGTTCAGATGGCTACACCTTC.

As DNA, the CDR3 is TGTGCCAGCAGTCCCTCGGGGGGTTGGGGGCAGTACTTC. Amino acids: CASSPSGGWGQYF. The chain links TRBV6-6 to TRBJ2-7, with 7 bases fitting TRBD2. CDR1 and CDR2 from the germline V gene are MNHNY and SVGAGI (reference sequence). V lost 5 bases, J lost 9 bases, and 10 bases stayed unmatched. The CDR3 is 13 residues long.

This clone was counted between two and nine times. V and J are TRBV27 and TRBJ1-2; the D gene is possibly TRBD1 (6 bases). Trimming removed 6 bases at V and 0 bases at J, with 14 bases between. CDR1 is MNHEY and CDR2 is SMNVEV in the germline V gene (reference sequence). CDR3 length equals 15 residues. The CDR3 protein is CASSRQQGANYGYTF. CDR3 nucleotides: TGTGCCAGCAGCCGACAACAGGGAGCTAACTATGGCTACACCTTC.

The rearrangement joins TRBV6-5 to TRBJ2-5; TRBD2 agrees at 10 bases. There are 15 residues in the CDR3. Unmatched junction bases numbered 6, after V lost 5 bases and J lost 3 bases. Germline CDR1 is MNHEY and CDR2 is SVGAGI. The CDR3 sequence is CASSPGLAKKETQYF. The CDR3 coding sequence is TGTGCCAGCAGTCCGGGACTAGCGAAAAAAGAGACCCAGTACTTC.

This chain uses TRBV19 with TRBJ1-2; 10 bases are a match to TRBD1. The V gene's germline CDR1 is LNHDA and CDR2 SQIVND (reference sequence). The CDR3 consists of 18 residues. Trimming removed 4 bases from V and 0 bases from J; junction bases left unmatched: 11. CDR3 in amino acids: CASSTRSGTGEANYGYTF. CDR3 DNA sequence: TGTGCCAGTAGTACGAGATCCGGGACAGGGGAAGCTAACTATGGCTACACCTTC.

The CDR3 nucleotides are TGTGCCAGCAGTGACTCACAGGGGGCTCATGGCTACACCTTC. Amino acid sequence: CASSDSQGAHGYTF. The J gene is TRBJ1-2, the V gene TRBV6-4, with 9 nucleotides matching TRBD1. The V and J ends lost 0 bases and 6 bases, in that order; junction bases with no gene match: 2. Germline V gives CDR1 MRHNA, CDR2 SNTAGT. The CDR3 runs 14 residues.

CDR3 in DNA: TGTGCCAGCAGCTTGGCCGCGGGGCAAGAGACCCAGTACTTC. Translated: CASSLAAGQETQYF. The chain carries TRBV5-5 and TRBJ2-5; a possible D gene is TRBD2 (6 bases). Looked up from germline, CDR1 is SGHKS and CDR2 is YYEKEE (reference sequence). V lost 0 bases to trimming and J lost 2 bases, with 8 bases between them. The CDR3 contains 14 residues. The whole variable domain, filled in from reference TRBV5-5 and TRBJ2-5, reads DAGVTQSPTHLIKTRGQQVTLRCSPISGHKSVSWYQQVLGQGPQFIFQYYEKEERGRGNFPDRFSARQFPNYSSELNVNALLLGDSALYLCASSLAAGQETQYFGPGTRLLVL.